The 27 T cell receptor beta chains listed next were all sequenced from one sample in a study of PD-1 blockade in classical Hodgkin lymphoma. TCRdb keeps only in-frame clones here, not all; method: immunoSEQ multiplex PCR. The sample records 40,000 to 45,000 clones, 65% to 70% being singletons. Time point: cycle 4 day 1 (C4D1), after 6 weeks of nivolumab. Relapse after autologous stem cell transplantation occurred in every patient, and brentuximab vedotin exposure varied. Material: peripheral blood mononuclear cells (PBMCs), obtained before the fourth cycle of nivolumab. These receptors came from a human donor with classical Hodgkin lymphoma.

The CDR3 loop is CACAEETQYF. The CDR3 region has the DNA TGTGCCTGTGCCGAAGAGACCCAGTACTTC. This sequence joins TRBV30 and TRBJ2-5; the D is unclear. The CDR3 runs to 10 residues. Germline V CDR1 and CDR2: GTSNPN, SVGIG (reference sequence). V shed 6 bases and J shed 3 bases, with 5 bases lying between them. Filled out from reference TRBV30 and TRBJ2-5, the complete variable domain reads SQTIHQWPATLVQPVGSPLSLECTVEGTSNPNLYWYRQAAGRGLQLLFYSVGIGQISSEVPQNLSASRPQDRQFILSSKKLLLSDSGFYLCACAEETQYFGPGTRLLVL.

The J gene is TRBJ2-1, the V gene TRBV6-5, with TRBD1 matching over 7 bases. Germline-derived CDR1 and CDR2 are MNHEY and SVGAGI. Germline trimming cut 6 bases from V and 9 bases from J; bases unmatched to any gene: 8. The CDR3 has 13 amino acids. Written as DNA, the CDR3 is TGTGCCAGCAGACTGACAGGGTCCACTGAGCAGTTCTTC. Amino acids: CASRLTGSTEQFF.

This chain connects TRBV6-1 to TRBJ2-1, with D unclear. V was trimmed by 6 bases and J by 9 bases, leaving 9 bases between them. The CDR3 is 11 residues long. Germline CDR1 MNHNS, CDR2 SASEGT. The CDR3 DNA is TGTGCCAGCAGCGCCGGAATTGAGCAGTTCTTC. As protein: CASSAGIEQFF.

CDR3 DNA sequence: TGTGCCAGCAGCGTAGTTCCCAGGGGTTTCGATGAGCAGTTCTTC. It encodes CASSVVPRGFDEQFF. The V call is TRBV9, the J call TRBJ2-1; possible D gene TRBD1, 6 bases. V was trimmed by 0 bases and J by 8 bases, leaving 15 bases between them. The germline V gene has CDR1 SGDLS and CDR2 YYNGEE. This CDR3 spans 15 amino acids. Combining the CDR3 with reference TRBV9 and TRBJ2-1 gives the whole variable domain DSGVTQTPKHLITATGQRVTLRCSPRSGDLSVYWYQQSLDQGLQFLIQYYNGEERAKGNILERFSAQQFPDLHSELNLSSLELGDSALYFCASSVVPRGFDEQFFGPGTRLTVL.

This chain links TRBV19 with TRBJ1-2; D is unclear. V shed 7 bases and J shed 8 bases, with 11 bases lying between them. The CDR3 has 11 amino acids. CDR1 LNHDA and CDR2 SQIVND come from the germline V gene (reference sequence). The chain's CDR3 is CASTGGVGYTF. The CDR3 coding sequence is TGTGCCAGTACGGGCGGGGTCGGCTACACCTTC.

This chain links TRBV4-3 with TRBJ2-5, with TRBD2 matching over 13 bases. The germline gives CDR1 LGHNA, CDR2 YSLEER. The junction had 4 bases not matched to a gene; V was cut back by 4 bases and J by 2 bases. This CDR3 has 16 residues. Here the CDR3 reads CASSPTLAGGQETQYF. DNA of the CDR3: TGCGCCAGCAGCCCGACACTAGCGGGGGGGCAAGAGACCCAGTACTTC.

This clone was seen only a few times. The CDR3 reads CASSSAIPNEETQYF. Here the CDR3 DNA reads TGTGCCAGCAGCTCCGCGATACCGAACGAGGAGACCCAGTACTTC. The genes are TRBV7-8 and TRBJ2-5; D unclear. The CDR3 length is 15 residues. Germline-derived CDR1 and CDR2 are SGHVS and FQNEAQ. V was cut by 4 bases and J by 5 bases, with 17 bases left in between.

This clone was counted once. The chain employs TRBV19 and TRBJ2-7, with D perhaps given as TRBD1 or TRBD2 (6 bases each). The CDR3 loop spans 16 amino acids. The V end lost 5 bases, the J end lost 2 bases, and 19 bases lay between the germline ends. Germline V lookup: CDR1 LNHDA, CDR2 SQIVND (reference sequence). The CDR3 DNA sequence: TGTGCCAGTAGTCCCGGTTCGGGGGCGGTAACCTACGAGCAGTACTTC. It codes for CASSPGSGAVTYEQYF.

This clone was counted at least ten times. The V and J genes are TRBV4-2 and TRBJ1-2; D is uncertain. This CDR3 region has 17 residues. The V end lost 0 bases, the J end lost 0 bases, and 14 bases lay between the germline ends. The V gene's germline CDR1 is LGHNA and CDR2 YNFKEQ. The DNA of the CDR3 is TGTGCCAGCAGCCAAGATTGGTCGGCAGGAACTAACTATGGCTACACCTTC. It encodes CASSQDWSAGTNYGYTF.

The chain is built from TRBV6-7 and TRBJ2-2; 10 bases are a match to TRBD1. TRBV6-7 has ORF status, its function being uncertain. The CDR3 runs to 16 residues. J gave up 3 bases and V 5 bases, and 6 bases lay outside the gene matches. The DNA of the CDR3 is TGTGCCAGCAGTCTAACCGGGACAGGGGACACCGGGGAGCTGTTTTTT. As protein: CASSLTGTGDTGELFF.

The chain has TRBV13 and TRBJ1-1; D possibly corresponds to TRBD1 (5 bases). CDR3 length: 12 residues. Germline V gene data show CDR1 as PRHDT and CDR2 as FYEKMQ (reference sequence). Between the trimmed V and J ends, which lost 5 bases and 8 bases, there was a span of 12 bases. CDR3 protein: CASSPRTLEAFF. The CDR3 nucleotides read TGTGCCAGCAGCCCTCGGACATTAGAAGCTTTCTTT.

In DNA form, the CDR3 reads TGTGCCAGCAGCCCCTCCCTAGCGGGGGGGCTGTCACAAGAGACCCAGTACTTC. Translating gives CASSPSLAGGLSQETQYF. The chain has TRBV11-2 and TRBJ2-5; 12 positions match TRBD2. Looked up from germline, CDR1 is SGHAT and CDR2 is FQNNGV. CDR3 length: 18 amino acids. Unmatched junction bases numbered 12, after V lost 5 bases and J lost 2 bases.

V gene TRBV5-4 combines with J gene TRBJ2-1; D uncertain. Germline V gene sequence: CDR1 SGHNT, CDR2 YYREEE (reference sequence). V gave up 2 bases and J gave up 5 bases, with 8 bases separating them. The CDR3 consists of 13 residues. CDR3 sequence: CASSFLNNNEQFF. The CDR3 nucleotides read TGTGCCAGCAGCTTTTTAAATAACAATGAGCAGTTCTTC. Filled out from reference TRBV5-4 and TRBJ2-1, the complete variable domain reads ETGVTQSPTHLIKTRGQQVTLRCSSQSGHNTVSWYQQALGQGPQFIFQYYREEENGRGNFPPRFSGLQFPNYSSELNVNALELDDSALYLCASSFLNNNEQFFGPGTRLTVL.

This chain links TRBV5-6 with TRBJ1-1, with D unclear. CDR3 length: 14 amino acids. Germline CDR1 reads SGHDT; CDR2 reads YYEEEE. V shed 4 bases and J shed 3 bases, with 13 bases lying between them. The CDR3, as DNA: TGTGCCAGCAGCCCCCCCTCGGACGACACTGAAGCTTTCTTT. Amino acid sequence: CASSPPSDDTEAFF.

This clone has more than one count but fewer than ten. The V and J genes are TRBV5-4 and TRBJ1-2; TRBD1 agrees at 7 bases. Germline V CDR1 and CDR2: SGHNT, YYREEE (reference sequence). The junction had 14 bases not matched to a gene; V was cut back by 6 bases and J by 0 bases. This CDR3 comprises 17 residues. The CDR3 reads CASTMEAQGGPNYGYTF. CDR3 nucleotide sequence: TGTGCCAGCACCATGGAGGCCCAGGGGGGACCTAACTATGGCTACACCTTC.

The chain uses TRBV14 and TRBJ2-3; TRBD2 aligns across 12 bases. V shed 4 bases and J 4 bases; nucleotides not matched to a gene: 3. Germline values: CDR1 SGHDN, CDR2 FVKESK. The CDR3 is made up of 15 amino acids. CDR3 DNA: TGTGCCAGCAGCCCCCTAGCGGGGGGGTCAGATACGCAGTATTTT. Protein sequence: CASSPLAGGSDTQYF.

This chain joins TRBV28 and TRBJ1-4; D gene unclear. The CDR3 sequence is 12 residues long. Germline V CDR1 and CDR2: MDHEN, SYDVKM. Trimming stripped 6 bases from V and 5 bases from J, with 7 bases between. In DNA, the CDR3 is TGTGCCAGCAGCCCCGCCAATGAAAAACTGTTTTTT. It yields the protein CASSPANEKLFF.

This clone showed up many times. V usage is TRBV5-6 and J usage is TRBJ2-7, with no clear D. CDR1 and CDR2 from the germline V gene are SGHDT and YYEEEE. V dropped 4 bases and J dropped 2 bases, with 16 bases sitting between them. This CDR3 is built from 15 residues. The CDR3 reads CASSLGQSPAYEQYF. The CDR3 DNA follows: TGTGCCAGCAGCCTTGGGCAGTCCCCTGCCTACGAGCAGTACTTC.

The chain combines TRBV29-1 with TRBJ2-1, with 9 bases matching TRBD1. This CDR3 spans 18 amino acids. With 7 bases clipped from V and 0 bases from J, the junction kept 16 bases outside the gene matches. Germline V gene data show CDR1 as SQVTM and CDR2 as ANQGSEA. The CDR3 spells CSATTGTGSSVSYNEQFF. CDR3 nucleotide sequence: TGCAGCGCGACGACCGGGACAGGGTCGTCGGTCTCCTACAATGAGCAGTTCTTC.

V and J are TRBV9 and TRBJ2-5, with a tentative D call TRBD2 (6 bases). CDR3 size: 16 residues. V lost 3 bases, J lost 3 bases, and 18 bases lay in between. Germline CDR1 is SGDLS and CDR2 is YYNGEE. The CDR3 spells CASSEGTVVGEETQYF. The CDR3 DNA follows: TGTGCCAGCAGCGAGGGGACTGTGGTGGGAGAAGAGACCCAGTACTTC.

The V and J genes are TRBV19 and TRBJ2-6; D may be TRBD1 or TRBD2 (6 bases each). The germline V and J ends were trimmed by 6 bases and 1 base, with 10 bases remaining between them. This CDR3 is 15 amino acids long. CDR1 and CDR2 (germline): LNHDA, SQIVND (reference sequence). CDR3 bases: TGTGCCAGTAGGGAGGGGGGATCTGGGGCCAACGTCCTGACTTTC. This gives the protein CASREGGSGANVLTF.

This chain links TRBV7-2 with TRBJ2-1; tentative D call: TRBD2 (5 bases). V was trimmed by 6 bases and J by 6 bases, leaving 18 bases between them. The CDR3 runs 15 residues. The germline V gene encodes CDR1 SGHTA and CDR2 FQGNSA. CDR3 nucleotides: TGTGCCAGCAGTGAATCTAGCACATTGGGCAATGAGCAGTTCTTC. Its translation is CASSESSTLGNEQFF.

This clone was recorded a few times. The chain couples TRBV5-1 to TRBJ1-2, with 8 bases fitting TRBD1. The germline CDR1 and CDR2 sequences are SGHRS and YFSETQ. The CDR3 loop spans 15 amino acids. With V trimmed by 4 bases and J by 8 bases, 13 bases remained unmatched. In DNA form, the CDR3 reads TGCGCCAGCAGCCTGGGACAGGCCGCACTAGGAGGCTACACCTTC. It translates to CASSLGQAALGGYTF.

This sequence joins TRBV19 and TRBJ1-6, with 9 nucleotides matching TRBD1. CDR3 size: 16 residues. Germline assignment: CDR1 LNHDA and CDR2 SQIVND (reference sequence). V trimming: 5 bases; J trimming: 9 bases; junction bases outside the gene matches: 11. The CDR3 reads CASSSQGTGRGSPLHF. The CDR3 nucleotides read TGTGCCAGTAGTTCACAAGGGACAGGGCGGGGTTCACCCCTCCACTTT.

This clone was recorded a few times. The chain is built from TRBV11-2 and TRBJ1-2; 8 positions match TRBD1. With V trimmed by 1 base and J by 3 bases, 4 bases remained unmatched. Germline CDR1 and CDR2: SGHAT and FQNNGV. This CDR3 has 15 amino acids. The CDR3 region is CASSLVRQGHYGYTF. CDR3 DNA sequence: TGTGCCAGCAGCTTAGTGCGACAGGGGCACTATGGCTACACCTTC.

The CDR3 DNA reads TGTGCCAGCAGTCCATGGACAGGTTACTACGAGCAGTACTTC. It is translated as CASSPWTGYYEQYF. The chain employs TRBV6-5 and TRBJ2-7, with 7 bases identical to TRBD1. The CDR3 runs 14 residues. After removal of 5 bases from V and 3 bases from J, the junction contained 7 bases not matched to a gene. CDR1 and CDR2 (germline): MNHEY, SVGAGI.

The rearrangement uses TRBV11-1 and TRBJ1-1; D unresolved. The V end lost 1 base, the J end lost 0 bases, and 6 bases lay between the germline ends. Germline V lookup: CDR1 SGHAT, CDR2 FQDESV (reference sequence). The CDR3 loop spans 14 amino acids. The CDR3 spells CASSLGALNTEAFF. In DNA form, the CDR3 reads TGTGCCAGCAGCTTAGGAGCGCTGAACACTGAAGCTTTCTTT.